This T cell receptor beta chain is drawn from a study of CD8+CD57+ T cells in acquired aplastic anemia. The study, taken as a whole, reports: Found in both controls and patients were around 29 CD8+ CDR3 sequences.

Germline loops: CDR1 SQVTM, CDR2 ANQGSEA. There are 13 residues in the CDR3. Regarding this clonotype: Its antigen is not identified. One end of the junction does not line up with germline, which may come from a read error.

Patients chosen for sequencing had CD8+CD57+ cells that had expanded, as shown by flow cytometry. In all patients, the disease was severe acquired aplastic anemia. When blood sampling took place, the patients had received no therapy. TCR beta VDJ combinations and CDR3 sequences were profiled from genomic DNA. In TCRdb, the reads were re-called with MiXCR into one record per CDR3 protein. Of 110,000 or so distinct CDR3 sequences in the sample, approximately 61% were seen once. The TCR originated in a human donor with aplastic anemia. This chain links TRBV29-1 with TRBJ2-1; D is tentatively TRBD1 or TRBD2 (6 bases each). The material sequenced was sorted CD4+, CD8+, or CD8+CD57+ T cells (not recorded which) from PBMCs. The CDR3 here is CSLGAGLLNGQFF. The DNA for the CDR3 is TGCAGCCTGGGGGCGGGACTTCTCAATGGGCAGTTCTTC.